Each of the 5 T cell receptor beta chains below was sequenced from the same sample in a study of blood T cell repertoires in COVID-19. Measured with immunoSEQ multiplex PCR; TCRdb has only the in-frame clones, and not every one. The repertoire holds 85,000 to 100,000 clones, 79% seen once, with less than 20% in the top ten. The sequenced sample consisted of peripheral blood. These receptors all stem from a woman older than 75 with active or convalescent COVID-19.

The chain has TRBV28 and TRBJ2-1; D may be TRBD1 (6 bases). Germline CDR1 is MDHEN and CDR2 is SYDVKM. V lost 4 bases to trimming and J lost 1 base, with 17 bases between them. The CDR3 totals 17 residues. The CDR3 coding sequence is TGTGCCAGCAGTTACAAACGGACAGCAAGGTCCTACAATGAGCAGTTCTTC. Translated: CASSYKRTARSYNEQFF.

This clone was counted once. This chain uses TRBV9 with TRBJ1-2; D is perhaps TRBD1 (6 bases). With 1 base removed from V and 4 bases from J, the gap between germline ends came to 11 bases. The V gene's germline CDR1 is SGDLS and CDR2 YYNGEE. This CDR3 contains 14 residues. The CDR3 loop reads CASSVSETGYGYTF. CDR3 coding DNA: TGTGCCAGCAGCGTATCCGAGACAGGCTATGGCTACACCTTC. The whole variable domain, remainder taken from reference TRBV9 and TRBJ1-2, is DSGVTQTPKHLITATGQRVTLRCSPRSGDLSVYWYQQSLDQGLQFLIQYYNGEERAKGNILERFSAQQFPDLHSELNLSSLELGDSALYFCASSVSETGYGYTFGSGTRLTVV.

This clone was seen more than once but under ten times. The chain joins TRBV18 to TRBJ1-3, with D maybe TRBD1 (6 bases). The germline V gene encodes CDR1 KGHSH and CDR2 LQKENI. The CDR3 is 16 residues long. Trimming took off 4 bases at V and 3 bases at J, with 16 bases between the two ends. CDR3 sequence: CASSQGRAGVGNTIYF. The CDR3 coding sequence is TGTGCCAGCTCACAAGGTCGCGCAGGGGTTGGAAACACCATATATTTT.

The chain combines TRBV10-2 with TRBJ2-2; 8 bases match TRBD2. J gave up 7 bases and V 7 bases, and 5 bases lay outside the gene matches. CDR3 size: 13 residues. The germline gives CDR1 WSHSY, CDR2 SAAADI. In DNA, the CDR3 is TGCGCCAGCAAGCGGGAGTGGGACGGGGAGCTGTTTTTT. Translation gives CASKREWDGELFF.

The chain has TRBV25-1 and TRBJ2-1, with D uncertain. There are 12 residues in the CDR3. Per germline, CDR1 MGHDK and CDR2 SYGVNS. V lost 1 base and J lost 8, with 6 bases in between. CDR3 protein: CASSEFSYEQFF. CDR3 bases: TGTGCCAGCAGTGAATTCTCCTATGAGCAGTTCTTC.